Described below is a single T cell receptor (beta chain) sequence and its context. The antigen remains undetermined. In TCRdb, the 5' RACE reads were re-called with MiXCR into one record per CDR3 protein. The table lists 200,000 to 250,000 distinct CDR3 sequences, 15% to 20% of them singletons. The data derive from a study of T-cell memory formation after mild COVID-19. For the study at large: TCR clusters were mostly donor specific.

Study observations and caveats: Contracting CD8+ clones were enriched in EMRA, CD4+ mainly in CM and EM. Pre-infection memory held some responding clones, suggesting pre-existing cross-reactive T cells responded. From day 15 to 85, contracting clones were balanced between CD4 and CD8, whereas later expanders leaned toward CD4+.

The germline CDR1 and CDR2 sequences are MGHRA and YSYEKL. The CDR3 is 14 residues long. V was pared by 5 bases and J by 5 bases, with 3 bases of the junction left unmatched. This sequence was found in a man between 18 and 29 years old who had mild COVID-19 (a few samples of this study predate the infection). Cell type and time point are not known. The sequenced sample was PBMCs or a T cell subset sorted from them (not recorded which). The chain recombines TRBV4-1 with TRBJ2-2; 9 bases fit TRBD2. In nucleotides, the CDR3 is TGCGCCAGCAGCTTAGCGGGGGTTACCGGGGAGCTGTTTTTT. This gives the protein CASSLAGVTGELFF.